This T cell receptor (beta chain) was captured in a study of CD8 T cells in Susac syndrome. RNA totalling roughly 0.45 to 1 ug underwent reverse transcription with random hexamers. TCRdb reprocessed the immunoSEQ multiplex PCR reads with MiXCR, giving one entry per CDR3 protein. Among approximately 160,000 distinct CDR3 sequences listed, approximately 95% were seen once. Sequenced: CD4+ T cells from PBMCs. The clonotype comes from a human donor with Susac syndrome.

The DNA for the CDR3 is TGTGCCACCAGCAGAGCGGGACAGGGGGCGGATGGCTACACCTTC. Its translation is CATSRAGQGADGYTF. The genes are TRBV15 and TRBJ1-2, with TRBD1 matching over 12 bases. The CDR3 covers 15 residues. The trim removed 1 base at V and 6 bases at J, leaving 3 bases unmatched. Germline V gives CDR1 LNHNV, CDR2 YYDKDF (reference sequence). Full variable domain (rest looked up from reference TRBV15 and TRBJ1-2): DAMVIQNPRYQVTQFGKPVTLSCSQTLNHNVMYWYQQKSSQAPKLLFHYYDKDFNNEADTPDNFQSRRPNTSFCFLDIRSPGLGDTAMYLCATSRAGQGADGYTFGSGTRLTVV.